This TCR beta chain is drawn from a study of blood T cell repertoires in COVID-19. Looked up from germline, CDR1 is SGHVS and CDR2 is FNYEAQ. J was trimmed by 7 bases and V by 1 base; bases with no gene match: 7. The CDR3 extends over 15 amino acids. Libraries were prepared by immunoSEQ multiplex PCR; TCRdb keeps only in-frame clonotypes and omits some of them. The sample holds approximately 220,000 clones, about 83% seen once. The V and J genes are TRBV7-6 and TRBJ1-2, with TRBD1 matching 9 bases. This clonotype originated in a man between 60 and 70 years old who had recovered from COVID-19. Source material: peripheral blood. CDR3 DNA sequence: TGTGCCAGCAGCTTAGGAGAAGGACAGGGGTCTGGCTACACCTTC. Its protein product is CASSLGEGQGSGYTF.